This passage covers 27 T cell receptor beta chains from one sample sequenced in a study of cytomegalovirus exposure and HLA in healthy donors. The PCR contained 60 Vbeta and 13 Jbeta primers. The assay was immunoSEQ multiplex PCR, and TCRdb's table has in-frame clones only and misses some. The table records approximately 110,000 clones, approximately 80% of them present only once. Sequencing was carried out using PBMCs. The receptors shown here come from a man aged 40-50 years in good health and CMV-seronegative.

V and J are TRBV10-2 and TRBJ2-7, with D perhaps TRBD1 (5 bases). The CDR3 totals 13 residues. In germline, CDR1 is WSHSY, CDR2 SAAADI. V gave up 7 bases and J gave up 0 bases, with 10 bases separating them. The CDR3, as DNA: TGCGCCAGCAATGCAGGGATCTCCTACGAGCAGTACTTC. This gives the protein CASNAGISYEQYF.

J is TRBJ2-7 and V is TRBV19, with 7 bases identical to TRBD1. This CDR3 has 13 amino acids. The trim removed 9 bases at V and 3 bases at J, leaving 8 bases unmatched. Germline-derived CDR1 and CDR2 are LNHDA and SQIVND (reference sequence). This CDR3 is CASRSRQGYEQYF. As DNA, the CDR3 is TGTGCCAGCCGTAGTAGACAGGGCTACGAGCAGTACTTC.

The CDR3 spells CASSEQGTGYTF. The CDR3 DNA reads TGTGCCAGCAGCGAACAGGGTACTGGCTACACCTTC. The chain has TRBV9 and TRBJ1-2, with D maybe TRBD1 (6 bases). This CDR3 has 12 residues. The germline CDR1 and CDR2 sequences are SGDLS and YYNGEE. V lost 3 bases and J lost 7, with 10 bases in between.

The chain is built from TRBV2 and TRBJ2-7, with D maybe TRBD2 (7 bases). This CDR3 has 16 residues. CDR1 is SNHLY and CDR2 is FYNNEI in the germline V gene. V was clipped by 2 bases and J by 7 bases, with 21 bases between them. The CDR3 region is CASSERGGSPSIEQYF. In DNA form, the CDR3 reads TGTGCCAGCAGTGAAAGGGGGGGTAGCCCGTCGATAGAGCAGTACTTC. The whole variable domain, remainder taken from reference TRBV2 and TRBJ2-7, is EPEVTQTPSHQVTQMGQEVILRCVPISNHLYFYWYRQILGQKVEFLVSFYNNEISEKSEIFDDQFSVERPDGSNFTLKIRSTKLEDSAMYFCASSERGGSPSIEQYFGPGTRLTVT.

The gene calls are TRBV29-1 and TRBJ2-2; 12 nucleotides line up with TRBD2. V gave up 6 bases and J gave up 4 bases; unmatched junction bases: 9. Germline CDR1 reads SQVTM; CDR2 reads ANQGSEA. The CDR3 runs 16 residues. The CDR3: CSVPSGGGKVTGELFF. The CDR3 nucleotides are TGCAGCGTACCTAGCGGGGGGGGTAAAGTCACCGGGGAGCTGTTTTTT.

V is TRBV10-3 and J is TRBJ2-6, with unresolved D. Trimming removed 6 bases at V and 1 base at J, with 7 bases between. The CDR3 contains 14 residues. The germline gives CDR1 ENHRY, CDR2 SYGVKD. CDR3 bases: TGTGCCATCAGGGCAGCGTCTGGGGCCAACGTCCTGACTTTC. Translation gives CAIRAASGANVLTF.

The chain is built from TRBV4-3 and TRBJ1-5; D unresolved. The CDR3 covers 15 residues. Trimming cost V 0 bases and J 4 bases, with 10 bases left between them. CDR1 and CDR2 (germline): LGHNA, YSLEER. CDR3 protein: CASSQDSGPNQPQHF. The CDR3, as DNA: TGCGCCAGCAGCCAAGATTCTGGGCCAAATCAGCCCCAGCATTTT.

CDR3 nucleotides: TGTGCCAGCAACCCGACAGGAGCTAGCACAGATACGCAGTATTTT. The encoded protein is CASNPTGASTDTQYF. This chain connects TRBV27 to TRBJ2-3; D is perhaps TRBD1 (6 bases). The germline CDR1 and CDR2 sequences are MNHEY and SMNVEV (reference sequence). The CDR3 contains 15 residues. The V gene lost 7 bases and the J gene lost 0 bases, with 14 bases spanning the gap.

The chain is built from TRBV19 and TRBJ2-5; D not certain. Germline CDR1 and CDR2: LNHDA and SQIVND (reference sequence). The CDR3 is 13 residues long. V was shortened by 1 base and J by 1 base, with 4 bases between the two germline ends. For the CDR3, the DNA is TGTGCCAGTAGTATAGGGCTCCAAGAGACCCAGTACTTC. Residues: CASSIGLQETQYF.

This chain joins TRBV6-1 and TRBJ1-1; D gene ambiguous. Germline values: CDR1 MNHNS, CDR2 SASEGT. Between the trimmed V and J ends, which lost 2 bases and 0 bases, there was a span of 7 bases. The CDR3 totals 14 residues. CDR3 in DNA: TGTGCCAGCAGTGAACCGGGAATGAACACTGAAGCTTTCTTT. This codes for CASSEPGMNTEAFF.

The chain has TRBV7-9 and TRBJ2-7, with a possible D match to TRBD2 (6 bases). Germline V lookup: CDR1 SEHNR, CDR2 FQNEAQ (reference sequence). Trimming pared 8 bases from V and 9 bases from J, leaving 26 bases between. The CDR3 has 15 amino acids. The CDR3 DNA reads as TGTGCCAGCGTACAGGAGCCTTCGACGGGGGTCGGGCAGTACTTC. It specifies CASVQEPSTGVGQYF.

V usage is TRBV4-3 and J usage is TRBJ2-7; TRBD2 matches at 7 bases. From germline, CDR1 is LGHNA and CDR2 YSLEER. Trimming cost V 0 bases and J 6 bases; bases outside gene matches: 2. The CDR3 runs 13 residues. Here the CDR3 DNA reads TGCGCCAGCAGCCAAGATTCGGGGGGCGAGCAGTACTTC. This gives the protein CASSQDSGGEQYF.

J is TRBJ1-1 and V is TRBV27; D gene uncertain. The V end lost 8 bases, the J end lost 8 bases, and 18 bases lay between the germline ends. From germline, CDR1 is MNHEY and CDR2 SMNVEV (reference sequence). The CDR3 extends over 13 amino acids. The CDR3 here is CASWADGLLEAFF. The CDR3, as DNA: TGTGCCAGCTGGGCCGACGGCCTCTTGGAAGCTTTCTTT.

The chain employs TRBV27 and TRBJ1-2; D remains unclear. Trimming left V 7 bases short and J 4 bases short, with 19 bases between. The CDR3 has 15 amino acids. Germline lookup yields CDR1 MNHEY and CDR2 SMNVEV (reference sequence). The CDR3: CASISLAGNGYGYTF. CDR3 nucleotide sequence: TGTGCCAGCATTTCCCTTGCGGGGAACGGCTATGGCTACACCTTC.

This clone was seen once. The gene calls are TRBV7-9 and TRBJ1-4; D is uncertain. Germline CDR1 SEHNR, CDR2 FQNEAQ (reference sequence). This CDR3 contains 15 residues. V lost 1 base and J 0 bases, leaving 6 bases between the germline ends. CDR3 sequence: CASSLGAATNEKLFF. In nucleotides, the CDR3 is TGTGCCAGCAGCTTAGGGGCTGCAACTAATGAAAAACTGTTTTTT.

Written as DNA, the CDR3 is TGTGCCAGCAGCTTTACAGGGTACAATGAGCAGTTCTTC. Residues: CASSFTGYNEQFF. The J gene is TRBJ2-1, the V gene TRBV7-2, with D maybe TRBD1 (6 bases). The V end lost 3 bases, the J end lost 4 bases, and 7 bases lay between the germline ends. The germline gives CDR1 SGHTA, CDR2 FQGNSA. CDR3 length: 13 amino acids.

About this clone: Mismatch with germline at one junction end may stem from a read error. The rearrangement links TRBV7-9 to TRBJ1-6; 8 bases line up with TRBD1. The V gene's germline CDR1 is SEHNR and CDR2 FQNEAQ (reference sequence). There are 16 residues in the CDR3. The CDR3 spells CSSSLALDRVNSPLHF. DNA of the CDR3: TGTTCCAGCAGCTTAGCGTTGGACAGGGTGAATTCACCCCTCCACTTT.

V usage is TRBV11-3 and J usage is TRBJ2-1, with 9 bases aligning to TRBD1. The junction had 13 bases not matched to a gene; V was cut back by 10 bases and J by 3 bases. The CDR3 sequence is 16 residues long. Looked up from germline, CDR1 is SGHNT and CDR2 is YENEEA. DNA of the CDR3: TGTGCCACCGGCTTTTTTCCGGGACAGGGCTACAATGAGCAGTTCTTC. This codes for CATGFFPGQGYNEQFF.

This clone was recorded a few times. This sequence joins TRBV4-3 and TRBJ2-1; TRBD2 is a possible D gene (6 bases). This CDR3 contains 14 residues. V was trimmed by 3 bases and J by 7 bases, leaving 13 bases between them. Germline loops: CDR1 LGHNA, CDR2 YSLEER. The CDR3 spells CASSQSGRGNEQFF. Written as DNA, the CDR3 is TGCGCCAGCAGCCAGTCCGGGAGAGGGAATGAGCAGTTCTTC.

The CDR3 loop reads CASSLESISDTQYF. The CDR3 bases are TGTGCCAGCAGCTTAGAGAGCATTTCAGATACGCAGTATTTT. The chain links TRBV7-3 to TRBJ2-3, with D unresolved. V gave up 2 bases and J gave up 4 bases, with 10 bases separating them. The CDR3 runs to 14 residues. In germline, CDR1 is SGHTA, CDR2 FQGTGA.

J is TRBJ2-5 and V is TRBV7-2, with 7 bases lining up with TRBD1. This CDR3 contains 14 residues. With 7 bases clipped from V and 2 bases from J, the junction kept 7 bases outside the gene matches. The germline V gene has CDR1 SGHTA and CDR2 FQGNSA. The CDR3 coding sequence is TGTGCCAGCACCTATACAGGGGAGCAAGAGACCCAGTACTTC. Amino acid sequence: CASTYTGEQETQYF.

The chain is built from TRBV29-1 and TRBJ2-3; no clear D gene. The CDR3 is 10 residues long. Trimming cost V 7 bases and J 6 bases, with 8 bases left between them. Germline CDR1 is SQVTM and CDR2 is ANQGSEA. The CDR3 loop is CSALSDTQYF. The DNA for the CDR3 is TGCAGCGCACTCTCGGATACGCAGTATTTT.

As concerns this clone: Other DNA variants within this sample encode the same CDR3. The V and J genes are TRBV6-5 and TRBJ1-1; D is perhaps TRBD1 (5 bases). The CDR3 is 12 residues long. Trimming cost V 7 bases and J 10 bases, with 16 bases left between them. Per germline, CDR1 MNHEY and CDR2 SVGAGI. In nucleotides, the CDR3 is TGTGCCAGCAAGGCAGGGAAGGGTGTAGCTTTCTTT. It encodes CASKAGKGVAFF.

The V and J genes are TRBV11-2 and TRBJ2-3, with D possibly being TRBD2 (6 bases). Germline V lookup: CDR1 SGHAT, CDR2 FQNNGV. The CDR3 covers 14 residues. Trimming took 5 bases from V and 1 from J, leaving 10 bases between them. In DNA, the CDR3 is TGTGCCAGCAGCCCCCCGGGGGGCACAGATACGCAGTATTTT. Its protein product is CASSPPGGTDTQYF.

J is TRBJ2-7 and V is TRBV5-1, with 7 bases fitting TRBD1. This CDR3 comprises 14 residues. Germline-derived CDR1 and CDR2 are SGHRS and YFSETQ. With 0 bases clipped from V and 8 bases from J, the junction kept 8 bases outside the gene matches. CDR3 DNA: TGCGCCAGCAGCTTGGGACAGGGTGATTACAAGCAGTACTTC. Translation gives CASSLGQGDYKQYF.

The rearrangement links TRBV7-6 to TRBJ1-6; TRBD1 matches 7 bases. V was pared by 4 bases and J by 12 bases, with 6 bases of the junction left unmatched. Per germline, CDR1 SGHVS and CDR2 FNYEAQ. The CDR3 has 13 residues. CDR3 amino acids: CASSSRQGGPLHF. CDR3 nucleotides: TGTGCCAGCAGCTCCAGACAGGGCGGACCCCTCCACTTT.

DNA of the CDR3: TGTGCCAGCAGCTTAGCCCCAAATCAGCCCCAGCATTTT. It is translated as CASSLAPNQPQHF. This chain connects TRBV7-9 to TRBJ1-5; D not resolved. The CDR3 loop spans 13 amino acids. The germline V gene encodes CDR1 SEHNR and CDR2 FQNEAQ (reference sequence). Trimming stripped 0 bases from V and 4 bases from J, with 4 bases between.